This T cell receptor (beta chain) emerged from a study of cytomegalovirus exposure and HLA in healthy donors. Notes on this clone: Its antigen is currently unknown.

Study-level points and caveats: A later look showed TCR association rates differing by HLA locus, highest for DRB1 and lowest for HLA-C.

Primers: 60 Vbeta forward and 13 Jbeta reverse. TCRdb keeps only in-frame clones here, not all; method: immunoSEQ multiplex PCR. The sample gives about 200,000 clones, roughly 79% of which show up once; 1.5% to 2% is in the top ten. Sequencing input: PBMCs. The sequence was obtained from a male donor in good health and CMV-seronegative.

The DNA for the CDR3 is TGCGCCAGCAGCCGCGGACAGGGGGCGAATGGCTACACCTTC. It translates to CASSRGQGANGYTF. The V and J genes are TRBV4-1 and TRBJ1-2; 11 positions match TRBD1. The CDR3 is 14 residues long. With V trimmed by 4 bases and J by 6 bases, 4 bases remained unmatched. Germline V lookup: CDR1 MGHRA, CDR2 YSYEKL.